This T cell receptor (beta chain) stems from a study of Ad26.COV2.S vaccination and SARS-CoV-2 variants. The repertoire was sequenced with immunoSEQ multiplex PCR; TCRdb's copy has only in-frame clones and lacks some. The sample contains around 7,300 clones, around 84% of which appear only once. The CDR3 extends over 11 amino acids. V gave up 2 bases and J gave up 9 bases, with 5 bases separating them. Germline CDR1 and CDR2: KGHSH and LQKENI. Sequencing was performed on peripheral blood, taken after recovery from COVID-19. V usage is TRBV18 and J usage is TRBJ2-1; D is unresolved. The clonotype originates from a human donor who had recovered from COVID-19. The CDR3 DNA is TGTGCCAGCTCACCAGTATCTGAGCAGTTCTTC. Protein product: CASSPVSEQFF.